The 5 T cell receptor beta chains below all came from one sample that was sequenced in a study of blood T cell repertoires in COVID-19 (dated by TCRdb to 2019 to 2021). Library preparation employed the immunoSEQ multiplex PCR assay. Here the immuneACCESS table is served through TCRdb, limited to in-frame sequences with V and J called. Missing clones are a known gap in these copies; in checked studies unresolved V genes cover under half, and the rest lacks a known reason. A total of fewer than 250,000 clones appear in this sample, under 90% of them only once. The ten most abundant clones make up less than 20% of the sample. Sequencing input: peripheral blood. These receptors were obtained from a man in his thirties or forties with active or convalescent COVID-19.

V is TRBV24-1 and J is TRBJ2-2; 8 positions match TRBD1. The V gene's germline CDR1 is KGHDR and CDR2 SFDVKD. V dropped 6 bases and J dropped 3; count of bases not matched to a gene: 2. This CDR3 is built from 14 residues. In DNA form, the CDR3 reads TGTGCCACCAGTCGGACAGGGTACACCGGGGAGCTGTTTTTT. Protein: CATSRTGYTGELFF.

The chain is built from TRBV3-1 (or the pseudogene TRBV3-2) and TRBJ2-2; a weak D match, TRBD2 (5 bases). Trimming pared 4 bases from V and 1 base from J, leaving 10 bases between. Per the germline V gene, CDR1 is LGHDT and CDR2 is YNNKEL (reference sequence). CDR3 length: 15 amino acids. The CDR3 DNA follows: TGTGCCAGCAGCCCCCAACGGGGGAACACCGGGGAGCTGTTTTTT. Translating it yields CASSPQRGNTGELFF.

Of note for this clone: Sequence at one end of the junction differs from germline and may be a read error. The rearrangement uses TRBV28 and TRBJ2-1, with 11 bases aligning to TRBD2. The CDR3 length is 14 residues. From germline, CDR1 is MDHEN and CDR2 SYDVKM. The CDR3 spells CASISGRAYNEQFF. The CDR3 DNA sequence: TGTGCCAGCATTAGCGGGAGGGCCTATAATGAGCAGTTCTTC.

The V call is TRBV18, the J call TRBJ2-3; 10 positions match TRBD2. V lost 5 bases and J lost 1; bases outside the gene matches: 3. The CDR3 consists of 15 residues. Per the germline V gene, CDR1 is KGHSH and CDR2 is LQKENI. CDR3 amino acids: CASSSTSGGTDTQYF. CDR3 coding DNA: TGTGCCAGCTCATCCACTAGCGGGGGCACAGATACGCAGTATTTT.

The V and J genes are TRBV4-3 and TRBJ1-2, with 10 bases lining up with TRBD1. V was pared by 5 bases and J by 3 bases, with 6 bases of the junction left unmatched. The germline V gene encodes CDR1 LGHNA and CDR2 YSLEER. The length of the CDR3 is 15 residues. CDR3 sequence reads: CASSSDRGRDYGYTF. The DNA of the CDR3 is TGCGCCAGCAGCTCCGACAGGGGGCGCGACTATGGCTACACCTTC.